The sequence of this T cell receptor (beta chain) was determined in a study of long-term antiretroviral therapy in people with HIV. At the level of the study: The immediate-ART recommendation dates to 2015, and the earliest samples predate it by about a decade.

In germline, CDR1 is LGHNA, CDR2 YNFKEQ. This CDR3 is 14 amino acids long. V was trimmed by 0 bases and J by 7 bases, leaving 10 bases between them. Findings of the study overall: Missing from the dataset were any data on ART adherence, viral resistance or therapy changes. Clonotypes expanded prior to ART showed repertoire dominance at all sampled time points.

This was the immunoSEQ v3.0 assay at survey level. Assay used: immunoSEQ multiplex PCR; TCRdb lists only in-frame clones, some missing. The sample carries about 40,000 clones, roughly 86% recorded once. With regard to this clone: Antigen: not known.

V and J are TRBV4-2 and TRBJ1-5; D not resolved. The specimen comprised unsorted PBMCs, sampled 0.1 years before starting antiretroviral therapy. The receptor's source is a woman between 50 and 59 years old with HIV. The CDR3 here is CASSQDLAAQPQHF. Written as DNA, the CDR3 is TGTGCCAGCAGCCAAGATCTGGCCGCCCAGCCCCAGCATTTT.